This T cell receptor (beta chain) appears in the sequencing data of a study of post-analysis software for immune sequencing data. Carried by the TCR beta cDNA libraries were unique molecular identifiers. MiXCR was run by TCRdb on the PCR reads, yielding one entry per CDR3 protein. This table holds hundreds of thousands of distinct CDR3 sequences, around 27% found once. Study outcomes and limitations: Higher frequency in patients than in controls was seen for roughly five TRBV segments, with TRBV5-6, TRBV5-1 and TRBV20-1 among them. Significantly decreased normalized Chao1 diversity was recorded for multiple sclerosis patients relative to controls.

Germline V gene data show CDR1 as SQVTM and CDR2 as ANQGSEA. This CDR3 region has 10 residues. V was trimmed by 3 bases and J by 6 bases, leaving 4 bases between them. Comments on this clonotype: Its antigen is as yet unknown.

The sample taken for sequencing was blood. This TCR came from a girl between 10 and 17 years old with multiple sclerosis. The rearrangement links TRBV29-1 to TRBJ2-3; D is ambiguous. The CDR3 DNA sequence: TGCAGCGTTGAGAGGGATACGCAGTATTTT. Translated: CSVERDTQYF.